This T cell receptor beta chain emerged from a study of blood T cell repertoires in COVID-19 (TCRdb year 2020). Broadly, across the study: Samples covering the acute and convalescent phases of COVID-19 were provided by collaborators in the United States, Italy and Spain. The material from the prospective study consisted of cDNA or gDNA derived from T cells, B-cell-depleted T cells, or PBMCs. The dataset comprised deeply sampled blood TCRbeta repertoires from subjects exposed to, actively infected with, or recovered from COVID-19. The repertoires were released in a freely available public database meant as a resource for research on the immune response to SARS-CoV-2. Samples were obtained from the ongoing ImmuneRACE study (first 160 participants) and from 1,254 subjects provided by 6 global collaborators. Nearly every sample came with metadata listing a de-identified subject ID, COVID-19 status, age in years and sex. Where available, HLA class I and class II types were obtained from metadata supplied by the sample provider rather than from assay-based typing. On the study overall, not on this receptor specifically: The quantity of clinical and demographic metadata differed by source and by participant and was supplied without curation.

The immunoSEQ Assay, a bias-controlled multiplex PCR, was used to amplify TCRbeta CDR3 regions from genomic DNA. Per the authors' processing: The number of nucleated cells in each sample was estimated from the amplification of reference gene primers within the assay. To quantify the absolute abundance of each unique TCRbeta CDR3 rearrangement, sequence reads were collapsed and filtered. Productive Simpson clonality was computed per sample as the square root of Simpson's diversity index over productive rearrangements. Entries here come from immuneACCESS through TCRdb and include only in-frame sequences with V and J called. Some clones fail to appear in such tables; in the studies checked, an unresolved V gene covers under half of the shortfall, and the cause of the remainder is unknown. The V and J calls and clone size come from that table; D and trimming were worked out from the DNA. This sample has roughly 70,000 clones in its table, and about nine tenths of those were observed once. The ten largest clones capture 25% to 30% of the sample.

About this clone itself: Its binding antigen is unknown. Base qualities are missing; no much larger clone stands one base away.

The collaborating institutions used their own protocols to collect whole blood in K2EDTA tubes. For TCRbeta analysis, collaborators shipped samples as frozen whole blood, isolated PBMCs, or DNA extracted from either of those sample types. Sequencing was performed on peripheral blood. The sequence was obtained from a woman of 80 years or more with active or convalescent COVID-19.

This receptor has the CDR3 CASSYGQEGETQYF. The nucleotides are TGTGCCAGCAGTTACGGACAGGAGGGAGAGACCCAGTACTTC. The sequence is built from TRBV6-5 and TRBJ2-5; a tentative D call is TRBD1 (7 bases match). The CDR3 goes from the cysteine to the phenylalanine over 14 residues. Only the CDR3 DNA stays, 42 bases, in frame from base 1. V is shortened by 2 bases, J by 4 bases, and the region joining them spans 11 bases. Reading the germline V gene gives CDR1 MNHEY and CDR2 SVGAGI.